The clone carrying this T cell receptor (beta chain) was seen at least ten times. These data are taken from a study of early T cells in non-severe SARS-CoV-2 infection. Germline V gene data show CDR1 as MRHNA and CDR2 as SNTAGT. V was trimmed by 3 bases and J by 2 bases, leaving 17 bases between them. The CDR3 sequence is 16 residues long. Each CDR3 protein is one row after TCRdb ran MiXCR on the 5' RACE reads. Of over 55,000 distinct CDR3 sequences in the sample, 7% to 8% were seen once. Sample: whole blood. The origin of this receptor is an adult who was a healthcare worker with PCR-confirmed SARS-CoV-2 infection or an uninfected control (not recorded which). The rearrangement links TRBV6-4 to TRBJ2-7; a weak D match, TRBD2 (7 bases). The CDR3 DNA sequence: TGTGCCAGCAGTGAAGGGGGGGCGGGAGCACCCTACGAGCAGTACTTC. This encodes CASSEGGAGAPYEQYF.